A selection of T cell receptor beta chains follows, all from one sample in a study of CD8 T cells in Susac syndrome. A single record per CDR3 protein comes from TCRdb applying MiXCR to the immunoSEQ multiplex PCR reads. The profile covers about 180,000 distinct CDR3 sequences, with about 95% appearing a single time and roughly 0.16% taken by the ten largest. Material: CD8+ T cells from PBMCs. These receptors came from a human donor with multiple sclerosis. The CDR3 runs from the conserved cysteine through the conserved F or W. D genes are given only for firm matches. A row's size may be missing; if present it is once, few, many or a size class.

>17|TRBJ2-1|.|TRBV13|.
TGTGCCAGCAGCTTAGCCGGGGGGACAGCCGCGTGGAGTGAGCAGTTCTTC
CASSLAGGTAAWSEQFF
>16|TRBJ2-1|TRBD2|TRBV15|.
TGTGCCACCAGCAGAGATAGCGGGGGGACCTACAATGAGCAGTTCTTC
CATSRDSGGTYNEQFF
>14|TRBJ1-1|.|TRBV27|.
TGTGCCAGCAGCCTTATAGGACGGAGCACTGAAGCTTTCTTT
CASSLIGRSTEAFF
>15|TRBJ2-3|.|TRBV12-5|once
TGTGCTAGTGGTTTGATGGGACCCAGCACAGATACGCAGTATTTT
CASGLMGPSTDTQYF
>14|TRBJ1-3|.|TRBV2|.
TGTGCCAGCGCATACTTGGGGGCTGGAAACACCATATATTTT
CASAYLGAGNTIYF
>14|TRBJ2-7|.|TRBV27|.
TGTGCCAGCAGACCAGGGGATTTTAGGTACGAGCAGTACTTC
CASRPGDFRYEQYF
>12|TRBJ2-7|TRBD1|TRBV19|.
TGTGCCAGTTCGACAGGGGTCAACGAGCAGTACTTC
CASSTGVNEQYF
>16|TRBJ1-1|.|TRBV6-1|.
TGTGCCAGCAGTGGGTGGGGCAGGGTGGAGAACACTGAAGCTTTCTTT
CASSGWGRVENTEAFF
>14|TRBJ2-1|TRBD2|TRBV28|.
TGTGCCAGCAGTTTTGCGGGAGGGGTAAATGAGCAGTTCTTC
CASSFAGGVNEQFF
>15|TRBJ2-1|TRBD1|TRBV7-9|.
TGTGCCCTCCCGAGGGACAGACACTCCTACAATGAGCAGTTCTTC
CALPRDRHSYNEQFF
>15|TRBJ1-5|.|TRBV30|once
TGTGCCTGGAGCGGAGGTGGTCCTTCCCGGCAGCCCCAGCATTTT
CAWSGGGPSRQPQHF
>11|TRBJ2-7|.|TRBV29-1|few
TGCAGCGCAAGACAGGGAGGCGAGCAGTACTTC
CSARQGGEQYF
>15|TRBJ1-1|.|TRBV15|.
TGTGCCACCAGCAGAGATCGGGGGGCGAACACTGAAGCTTTCTTT
CATSRDRGANTEAFF
>15|TRBJ2-1|TRBD1|TRBV13|.
TGTGCCAGCACCATCAGGGACAGGGTAAACAATGAGCAGTTCTTC
CASTIRDRVNNEQFF
>16|TRBJ2-7|.|TRBV4-1|.
TGCGCCAGCAGCCAAGTATACGGGGGCGTTCCCTACGAGCAGTACTTC
CASSQVYGGVPYEQYF
>10|TRBJ1-1|.|TRBV2|.
TGTGCCAGAAGTGGCACTGAAGCTTTCTTT
CARSGTEAFF
>13|TRBJ2-7|.|TRBV5-1|.
TGCGCCAGCAGCTTGACGAGGGTCCACGAGCAGTACTTC
CASSLTRVHEQYF
>14|TRBJ1-2|.|TRBV3-1|.
TGTGCCAGCAGCCAAGACTTCGCGGGGGACGGCTACACCTTC
CASSQDFAGDGYTF
>15|TRBJ2-1|.|TRBV14|.
TGTGCCAGCAGCTACAGCTATAGCTCCTACAATGAGCAGTTCTTC
CASSYSYSSYNEQFF
>15|TRBJ1-5|.|TRBV15|.
TGTGCCACCAGCAGAGACCGCCAGCCAAATCAGCCCCAGCATTTT
CATSRDRQPNQPQHF
>14|TRBJ2-1|TRBD2|TRBV20-1|.
TGCAGTGCTAGACAAGCGGGGGGTCCAAATGAGCAGTTCTTC
CSARQAGGPNEQFF
>15|TRBJ2-7|TRBD2|TRBV12-3/TRBV12-4|.
TGTGCCAGCAGGGCCGAGCGGGAGGGGTTAAACGAGCAGTACTTC
CASRAEREGLNEQYF
>12|TRBJ2-7|TRBD1|TRBV7-9|.
TGTGCCAGCAGCGGGACAGCTAACGAGCAGTACTTC
CASSGTANEQYF
>13|TRBJ1-1|TRBD1|TRBV10-3|.
TGTGCCATCAGTCAGGGGGCTCTCACTGAAGCTTTCTTT
CAISQGALTEAFF
>13|TRBJ2-7|.|TRBV5-1|.
TGCGCCAGCAGAATCAGCCCCTCGGACGAGCAGTACTTC
CASRISPSDEQYF
>14|TRBJ2-5|TRBD1|TRBV28|once
TGTGCCAGCAGTCCTTCGACAGGGGTAAAGACCCAGTACTTC
CASSPSTGVKTQYF
>13|TRBJ2-5|.|TRBV12-3/TRBV12-4|.
TGTGCCAGCAGTTTTTTGGTGGGAGAGACCCAGTACTTC
CASSFLVGETQYF
>14|TRBJ2-1|.|TRBV7-9|.
TGTGCCAGCAGCTTAACTTTGGGGTCCAATGAGCAGTTCTTC
CASSLTLGSNEQFF
>14|TRBJ2-2|.|TRBV11-3|.
TGTGCCAGCAGCTCTGAGATCACTCCGGGGGAGCTGTTTTTT
CASSSEITPGELFF
>15|TRBJ2-5|.|TRBV29-1|.
TGCAGCGTTGAAGATCGGTTGGGAACCCAAGAGACCCAGTACTTC
CSVEDRLGTQETQYF
>14|TRBJ1-1|.|TRBV19|.
TGTGCCAGTAGTATAGTTCCGGGGAACACTGAAGCTTTCTTT
CASSIVPGNTEAFF
>16|TRBJ2-1|.|TRBV20-1|.
TGCAGTGCTAGAGATGTGGGGGGGGCCCCCTACAATGAGCAGTTCTTC
CSARDVGGAPYNEQFF
>18|TRBJ2-3|.|TRBV15|.
TGTGCCACCAGCAGAGTCGATCCCGGGACTGTGGGCACAGATACGCAGTATTTT
CATSRVDPGTVGTDTQYF
>14|TRBJ2-2|.|TRBV3-1|.
TGTGCCAGCAGCCTCTTCCGGGACACCGGGGAGCTGTTTTTT
CASSLFRDTGELFF
>12|TRBJ1-2|TRBD1|TRBV28|.
TGTGCCAGCAGTGAAGGGACAGTTGGCTACACCTTC
CASSEGTVGYTF
>15|TRBJ2-3|TRBD1|TRBV11-2|.
TGTGCCAGCAGACCCCCCCGGGACAGAACAGATACGCAGTATTTT
CASRPPRDRTDTQYF
>13|TRBJ2-7|.|TRBV5-1|.
TGCGCCAGCAGCGAACCCGATAGCTACGAGCAGTACTTC
CASSEPDSYEQYF
>14|TRBJ2-1|.|TRBV14|.
TGTGCCAGCAGCCCAAACTGGGGCGAGCGGAAGCAGTTCTTC
CASSPNWGERKQFF
>17|TRBJ1-2|TRBD1|TRBV7-8|.
TGTGCCAGCAGCTTAGAGAGTCAGGGACAGGGCGTCACCGGCTACACCTTC
CASSLESQGQGVTGYTF
>16|TRBJ2-5|TRBD2|TRBV4-1|.
TGCGCCAGCAGCCAAGTCGGGCTAGCGGGTATAGAGACCCAGTACTTC
CASSQVGLAGIETQYF
>13|TRBJ2-5|.|TRBV6-2/TRBV6-3|.
TGTGCCAGCAGTTACGCGGGTGAAGAGACCCAGTACTTC
CASSYAGEETQYF
>13|TRBJ1-2|.|TRBV9|.
TGTGCCAGCAGCGTACGGGGGACCTATGGCTACACCTTC
CASSVRGTYGYTF
>12|TRBJ2-2|.|TRBV29-1|.
TGCAGCGTTCGGACAGTCACCGGGGAGCTGTTTTTT
CSVRTVTGELFF
>15|TRBJ1-1|.|TRBV5-6|.
TGTGCCAGCAGAACAACCAGGGCATCGTACACCGAAGCTTTCTTT
CASRTTRASYTEAFF
>16|TRBJ1-5|TRBD1|TRBV7-8|.
TGTGCCAGCAGCGACGGGACAGCTTATAGCAATCAGCCCCAGCATTTT
CASSDGTAYSNQPQHF